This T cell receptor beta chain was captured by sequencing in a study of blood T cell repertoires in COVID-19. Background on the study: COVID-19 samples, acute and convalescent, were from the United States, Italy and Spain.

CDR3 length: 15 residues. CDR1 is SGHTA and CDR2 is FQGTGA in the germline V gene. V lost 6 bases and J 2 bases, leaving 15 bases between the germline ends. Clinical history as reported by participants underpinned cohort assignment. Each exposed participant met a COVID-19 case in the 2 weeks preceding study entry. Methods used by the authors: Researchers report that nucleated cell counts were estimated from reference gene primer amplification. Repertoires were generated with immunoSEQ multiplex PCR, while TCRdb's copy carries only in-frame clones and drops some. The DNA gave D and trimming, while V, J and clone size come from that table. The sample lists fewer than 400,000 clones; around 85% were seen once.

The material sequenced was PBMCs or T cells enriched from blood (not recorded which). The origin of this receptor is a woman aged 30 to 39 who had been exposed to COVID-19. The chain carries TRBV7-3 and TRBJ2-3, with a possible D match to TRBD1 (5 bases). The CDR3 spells CASSSYPTATDTQYF. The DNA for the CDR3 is TGTGCCAGCAGTTCTTACCCGACAGCCACAGATACGCAGTATTTT.